This T cell receptor beta chain stems from a study of regulatory dendritic cells for organ transplantation. Sorted subsets were CFSE-labeled and cultured approximately 5 days with allogeneic dendritic cells. Assay: immunoSEQ multiplex PCR; the TCRdb copy retains only in-frame clones and omits some. This sample yields under 15,000 clones, of which about four fifths are seen a single time; about 1% belongs to the top ten. To note about this clone: Its antigen is undetermined.

The CDR3 spans 15 residues. Germline values: CDR1 MNHEY, CDR2 SVGAGI. V trimming: 4 bases; J trimming: 4 bases; junction bases outside the gene matches: 4. The genes are TRBV6-5 and TRBJ2-3; 11 nucleotides align to TRBD2. This TCR derives from a human donor in good health. The sample consisted of naive CD8+ T cells from blood cultured with regulatory dendritic cells. Subset noted: CD45RA+ naive T cells. DNA for the CDR3: TGTGCCAGCAGTTTACTAGCGGGGGTAGCAGATACGCAGTATTTT. Amino acids: CASSLLAGVADTQYF.